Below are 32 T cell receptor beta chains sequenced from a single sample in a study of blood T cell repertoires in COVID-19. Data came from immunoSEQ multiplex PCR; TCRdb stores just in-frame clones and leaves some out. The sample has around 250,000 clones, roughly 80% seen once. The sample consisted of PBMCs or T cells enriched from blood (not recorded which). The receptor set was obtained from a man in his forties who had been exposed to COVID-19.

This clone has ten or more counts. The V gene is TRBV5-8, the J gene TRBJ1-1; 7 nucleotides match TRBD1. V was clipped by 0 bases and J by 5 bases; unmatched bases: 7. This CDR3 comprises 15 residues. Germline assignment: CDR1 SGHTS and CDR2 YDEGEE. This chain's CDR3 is CASSLEYPGGTEAFF. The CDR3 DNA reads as TGTGCCAGCAGCTTGGAGTACCCAGGGGGGACTGAAGCTTTCTTT. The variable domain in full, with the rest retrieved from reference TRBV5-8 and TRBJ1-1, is EAGVTQSPTHLIKTRGQQATLRCSPISGHTSVYWYQQALGLGLQFLLWYDEGEERNRGNFPPRFSGRQFPNYSSELNVNALELEDSALYLCASSLEYPGGTEAFFGQGTRLTVV.

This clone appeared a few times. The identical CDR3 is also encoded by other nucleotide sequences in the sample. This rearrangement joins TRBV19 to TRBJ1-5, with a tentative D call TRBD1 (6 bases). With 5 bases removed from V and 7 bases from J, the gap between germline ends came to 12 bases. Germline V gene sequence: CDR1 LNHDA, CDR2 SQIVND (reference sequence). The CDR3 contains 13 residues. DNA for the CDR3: TGTGCCAGTAGTCTCACAGGGAGACAGCCCCAGCATTTT. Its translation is CASSLTGRQPQHF.

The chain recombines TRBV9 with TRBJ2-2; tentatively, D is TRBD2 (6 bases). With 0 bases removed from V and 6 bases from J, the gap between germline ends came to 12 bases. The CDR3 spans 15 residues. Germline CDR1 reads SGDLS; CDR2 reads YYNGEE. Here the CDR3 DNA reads TGTGCCAGCAGCGTAGGAACTAGCTCTCCCGGGGAGCTGTTTTTT. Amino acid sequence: CASSVGTSSPGELFF.

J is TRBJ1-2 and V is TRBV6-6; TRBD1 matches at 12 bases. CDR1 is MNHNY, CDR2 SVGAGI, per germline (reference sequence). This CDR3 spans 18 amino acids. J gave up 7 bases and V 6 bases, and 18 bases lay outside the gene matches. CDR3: CASRRSGTGGPAPGGYTF. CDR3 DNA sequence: TGTGCCAGCAGACGATCCGGGACAGGGGGCCCCGCCCCAGGTGGCTACACCTTC.

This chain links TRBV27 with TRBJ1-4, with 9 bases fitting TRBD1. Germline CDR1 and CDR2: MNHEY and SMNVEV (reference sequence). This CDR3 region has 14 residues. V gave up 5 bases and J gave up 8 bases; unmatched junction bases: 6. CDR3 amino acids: CASSLGQGREKLFF. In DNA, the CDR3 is TGTGCCAGCAGTCTGGGACAGGGACGAGAAAAACTGTTTTTT.

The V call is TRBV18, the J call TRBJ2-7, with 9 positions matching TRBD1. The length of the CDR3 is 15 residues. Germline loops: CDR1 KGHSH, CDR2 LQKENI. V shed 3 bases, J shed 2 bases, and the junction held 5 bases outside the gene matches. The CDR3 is CASSPGQGLTYEQYF. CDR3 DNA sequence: TGTGCCAGCTCACCGGGACAGGGTTTAACCTACGAGCAGTACTTC.

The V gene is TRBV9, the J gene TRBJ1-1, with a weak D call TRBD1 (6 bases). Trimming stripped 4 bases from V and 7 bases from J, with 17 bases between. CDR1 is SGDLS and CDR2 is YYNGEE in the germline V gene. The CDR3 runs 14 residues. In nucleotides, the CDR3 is TGTGCCAGCAGCCCGCAGAGGGGGGGGAGTGAAGCTTTCTTT. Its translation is CASSPQRGGSEAFF. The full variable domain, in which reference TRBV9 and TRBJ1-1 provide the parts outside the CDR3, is DSGVTQTPKHLITATGQRVTLRCSPRSGDLSVYWYQQSLDQGLQFLIQYYNGEERAKGNILERFSAQQFPDLHSELNLSSLELGDSALYFCASSPQRGGSEAFFGQGTRLTVV.

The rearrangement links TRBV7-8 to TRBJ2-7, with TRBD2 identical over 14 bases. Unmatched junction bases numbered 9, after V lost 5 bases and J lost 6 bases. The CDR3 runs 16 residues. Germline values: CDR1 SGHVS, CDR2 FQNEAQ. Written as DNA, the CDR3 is TGTGCCAGCAGCCTAGGGACTAGCGGGAGAGTCGCCGAGCAGTACTTC. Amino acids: CASSLGTSGRVAEQYF.

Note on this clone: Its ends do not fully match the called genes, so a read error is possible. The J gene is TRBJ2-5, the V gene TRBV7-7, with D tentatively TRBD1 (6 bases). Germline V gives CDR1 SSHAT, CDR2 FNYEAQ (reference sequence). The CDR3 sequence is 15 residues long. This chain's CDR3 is CASSRLPGQQETQYF. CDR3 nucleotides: TGTGCTAGCAGCAGACTTCCGGGACAACAAGAGACCCAGTACTTC.

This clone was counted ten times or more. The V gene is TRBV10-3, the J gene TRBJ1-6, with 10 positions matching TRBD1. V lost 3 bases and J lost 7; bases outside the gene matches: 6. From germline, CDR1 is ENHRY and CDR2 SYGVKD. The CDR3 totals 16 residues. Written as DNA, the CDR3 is TGTGCCATCAGTGAACCTCCGGGACAGGGGAATTCACCCCTCCACTTT. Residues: CAISEPPGQGNSPLHF.

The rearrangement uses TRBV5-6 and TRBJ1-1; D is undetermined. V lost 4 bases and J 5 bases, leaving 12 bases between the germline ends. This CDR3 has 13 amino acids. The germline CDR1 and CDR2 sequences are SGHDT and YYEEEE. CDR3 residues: CASSPRRRTEAFF. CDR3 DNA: TGTGCCAGCAGCCCCCGTAGGAGAACTGAAGCTTTCTTT.

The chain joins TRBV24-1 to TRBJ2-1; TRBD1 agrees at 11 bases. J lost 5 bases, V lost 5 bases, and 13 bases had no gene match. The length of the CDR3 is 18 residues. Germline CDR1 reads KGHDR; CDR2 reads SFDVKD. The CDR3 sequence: CATSAGRDRGWRHNEQFF. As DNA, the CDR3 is TGTGCCACCAGTGCTGGACGGGACAGGGGGTGGAGGCACAATGAGCAGTTCTTC.

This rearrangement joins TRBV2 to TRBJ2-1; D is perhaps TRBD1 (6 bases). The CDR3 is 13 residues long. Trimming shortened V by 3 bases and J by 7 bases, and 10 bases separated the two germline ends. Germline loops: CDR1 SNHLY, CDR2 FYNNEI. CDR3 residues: CASSEGHTNEQFF. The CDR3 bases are TGTGCCAGCAGTGAGGGACATACAAATGAGCAGTTCTTC.

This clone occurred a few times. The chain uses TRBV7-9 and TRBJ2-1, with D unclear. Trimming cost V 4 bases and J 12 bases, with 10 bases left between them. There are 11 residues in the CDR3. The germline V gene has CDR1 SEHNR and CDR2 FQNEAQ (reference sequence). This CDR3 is CASSSSSSQFF. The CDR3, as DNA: TGTGCCAGCAGCTCTAGTTCTTCGCAGTTCTTC.

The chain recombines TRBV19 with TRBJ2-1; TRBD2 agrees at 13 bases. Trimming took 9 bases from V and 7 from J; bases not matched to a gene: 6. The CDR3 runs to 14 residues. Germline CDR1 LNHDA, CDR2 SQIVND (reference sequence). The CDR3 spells CASRLAGGANEQFF. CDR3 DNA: TGTGCCAGCCGACTAGCGGGAGGCGCGAATGAGCAGTTCTTC.

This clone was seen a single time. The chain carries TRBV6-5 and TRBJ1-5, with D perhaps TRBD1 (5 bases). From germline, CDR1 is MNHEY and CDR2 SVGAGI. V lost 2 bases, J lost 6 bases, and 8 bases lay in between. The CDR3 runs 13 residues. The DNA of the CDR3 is TGTGCCAGCAGTTACAACGGGGGTCAGCCCCAGCATTTT. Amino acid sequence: CASSYNGGQPQHF.

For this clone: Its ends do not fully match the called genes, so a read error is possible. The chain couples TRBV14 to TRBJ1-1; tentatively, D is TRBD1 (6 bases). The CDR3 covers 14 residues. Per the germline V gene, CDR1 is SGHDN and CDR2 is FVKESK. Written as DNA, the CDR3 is TGTGCCAGCAGCCAGATGGTACAGGGCCAACGAGAAAAATTT. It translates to CASSQMVQGQREKF.

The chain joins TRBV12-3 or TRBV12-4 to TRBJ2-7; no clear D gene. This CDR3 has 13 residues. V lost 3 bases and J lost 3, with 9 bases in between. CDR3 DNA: TGTGCCAGCAGTTTTACAGCATACTACGAGCAGTACTTC. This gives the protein CASSFTAYYEQYF.

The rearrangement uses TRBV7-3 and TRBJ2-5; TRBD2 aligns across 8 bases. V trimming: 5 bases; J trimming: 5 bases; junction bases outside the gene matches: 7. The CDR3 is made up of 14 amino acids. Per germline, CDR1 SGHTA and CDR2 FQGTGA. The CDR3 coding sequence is TGTGCCAGCAGCCGAGCGGGAGAGTGGGAGACCCAGTACTTC. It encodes CASSRAGEWETQYF.

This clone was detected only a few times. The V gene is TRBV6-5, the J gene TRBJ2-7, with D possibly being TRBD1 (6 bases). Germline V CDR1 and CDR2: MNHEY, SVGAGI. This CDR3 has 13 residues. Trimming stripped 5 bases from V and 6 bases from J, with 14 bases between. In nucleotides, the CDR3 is TGTGCCAGCAGTCGGCGCTTGGGGGCCGAGCAGTACTTC. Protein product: CASSRRLGAEQYF.

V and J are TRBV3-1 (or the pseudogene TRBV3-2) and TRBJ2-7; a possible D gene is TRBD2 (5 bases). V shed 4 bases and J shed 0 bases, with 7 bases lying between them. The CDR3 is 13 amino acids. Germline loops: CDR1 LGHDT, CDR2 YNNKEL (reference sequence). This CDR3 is CASSPAASYEQYF. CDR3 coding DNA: TGTGCCAGCAGCCCAGCGGCCTCCTACGAGCAGTACTTC.

The CDR3 here is CAWRPLGGRTGNTIYF. The CDR3 DNA follows: TGTGCCTGGAGACCTTTGGGGGGGAGGACTGGAAACACCATATATTTT. The chain links TRBV30 to TRBJ1-3, with D tentatively TRBD1 (5 bases). The CDR3 loop spans 16 amino acids. CDR1 and CDR2 (germline): GTSNPN, SVGIG (reference sequence). Deletions cut 3 bases from V and 2 bases from J, with 17 bases between.

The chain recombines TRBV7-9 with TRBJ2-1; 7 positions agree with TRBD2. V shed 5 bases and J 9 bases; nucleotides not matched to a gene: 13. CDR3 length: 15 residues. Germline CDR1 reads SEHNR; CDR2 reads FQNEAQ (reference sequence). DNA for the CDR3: TGTGCCAGCAGCGGCAGACTAGCTGGTTTGACTGAGCAGTTCTTC. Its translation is CASSGRLAGLTEQFF.

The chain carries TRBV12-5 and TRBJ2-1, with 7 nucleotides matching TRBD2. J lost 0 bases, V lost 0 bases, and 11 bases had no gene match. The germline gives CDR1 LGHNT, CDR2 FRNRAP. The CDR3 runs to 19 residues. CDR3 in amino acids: CASGLVRWLADASYNEQFF. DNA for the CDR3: TGTGCTAGTGGTTTGGTACGCTGGCTAGCGGACGCCTCCTACAATGAGCAGTTCTTC.

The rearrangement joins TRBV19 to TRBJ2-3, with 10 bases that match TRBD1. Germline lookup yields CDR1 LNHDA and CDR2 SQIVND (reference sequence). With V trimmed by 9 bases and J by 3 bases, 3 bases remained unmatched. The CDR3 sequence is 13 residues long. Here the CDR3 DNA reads TGTGCCAGGGGACAGGGGCGAACAGATACGCAGTATTTT. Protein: CARGQGRTDTQYF.

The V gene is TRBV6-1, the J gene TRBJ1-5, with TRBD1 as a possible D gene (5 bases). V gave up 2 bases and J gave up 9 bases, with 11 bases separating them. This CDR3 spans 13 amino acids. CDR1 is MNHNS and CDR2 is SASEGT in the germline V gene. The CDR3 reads CASSELYGGPQHF. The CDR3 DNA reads TGTGCCAGCAGTGAATTATACGGGGGGCCCCAGCATTTT.

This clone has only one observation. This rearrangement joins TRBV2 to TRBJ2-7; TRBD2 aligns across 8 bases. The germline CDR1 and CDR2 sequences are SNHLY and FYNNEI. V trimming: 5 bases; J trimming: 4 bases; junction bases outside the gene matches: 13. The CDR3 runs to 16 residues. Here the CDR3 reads CASSHTPAGVEYEQYF. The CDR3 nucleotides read TGTGCCAGCAGTCATACTCCAGCGGGAGTGGAATACGAGCAGTACTTC.

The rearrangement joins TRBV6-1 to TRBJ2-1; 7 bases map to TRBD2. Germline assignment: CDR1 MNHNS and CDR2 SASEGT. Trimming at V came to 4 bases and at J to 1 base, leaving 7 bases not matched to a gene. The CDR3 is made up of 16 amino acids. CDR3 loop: CASSGSSGLSYNEQFF. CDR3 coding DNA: TGTGCCAGCAGTGGATCTAGCGGACTATCCTACAATGAGCAGTTCTTC.

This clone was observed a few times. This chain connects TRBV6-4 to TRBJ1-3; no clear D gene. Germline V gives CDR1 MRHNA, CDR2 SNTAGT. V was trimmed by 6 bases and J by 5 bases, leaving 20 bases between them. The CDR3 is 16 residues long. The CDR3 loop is CASRVSSRYGRNTIYF. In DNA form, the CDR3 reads TGTGCCAGCAGGGTTTCAAGCCGTTACGGGAGAAACACCATATATTTT.

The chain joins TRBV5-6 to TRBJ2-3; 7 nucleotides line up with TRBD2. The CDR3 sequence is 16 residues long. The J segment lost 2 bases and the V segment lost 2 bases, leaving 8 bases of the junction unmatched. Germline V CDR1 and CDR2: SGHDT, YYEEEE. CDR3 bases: TGTGCCAGCAGCTTTTTGGCTAGGGACTACACAGATACGCAGTATTTT. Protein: CASSFLARDYTDTQYF.

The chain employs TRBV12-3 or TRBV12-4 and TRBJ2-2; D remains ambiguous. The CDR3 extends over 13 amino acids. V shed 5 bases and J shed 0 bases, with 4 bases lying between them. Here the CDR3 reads CASSITNTGELFF. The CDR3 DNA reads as TGTGCCAGCAGTATAACGAACACCGGGGAGCTGTTTTTT.

The CDR3 protein is CASSLGQGTLGAFF. In DNA, the CDR3 is TGTGCCAGCAGTTTAGGGCAGGGGACGTTAGGAGCTTTCTTT. The rearrangement uses TRBV28 and TRBJ1-1, with a tentative D call TRBD1 (6 bases). Germline V lookup: CDR1 MDHEN, CDR2 SYDVKM. Between the trimmed V and J ends, which lost 2 bases and 10 bases, there was a span of 17 bases. CDR3 size: 14 residues.